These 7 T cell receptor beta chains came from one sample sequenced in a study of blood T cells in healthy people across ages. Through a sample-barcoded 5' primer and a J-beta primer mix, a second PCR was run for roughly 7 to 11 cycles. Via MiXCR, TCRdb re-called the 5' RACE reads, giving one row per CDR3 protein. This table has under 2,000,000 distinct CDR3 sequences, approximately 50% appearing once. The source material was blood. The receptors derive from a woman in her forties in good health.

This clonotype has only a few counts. The CDR3 DNA is TGTGCCAGCACCACTAGCGGACAAGAGACCCAGTACTTC. Translating gives CASTTSGQETQYF. The V and J genes are TRBV11-2 and TRBJ2-5, with TRBD2 identical over 8 bases. Trimming removed 7 bases from V and 2 bases from J; junction bases left unmatched: 3. CDR1 SGHAT and CDR2 FQNNGV come from the germline V gene. This CDR3 has 13 residues.

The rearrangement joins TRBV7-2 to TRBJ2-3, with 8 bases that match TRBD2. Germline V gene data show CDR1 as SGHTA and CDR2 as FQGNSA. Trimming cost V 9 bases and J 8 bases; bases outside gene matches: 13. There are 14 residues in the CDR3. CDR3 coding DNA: TGTGCCAGTTCCGCGGGGGGCCCCCCGGGTACGCAGTATTTT. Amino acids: CASSAGGPPGTQYF.

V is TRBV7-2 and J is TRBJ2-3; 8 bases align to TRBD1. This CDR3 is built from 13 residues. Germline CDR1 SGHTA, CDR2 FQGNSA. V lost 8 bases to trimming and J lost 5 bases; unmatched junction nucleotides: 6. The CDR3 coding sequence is TGTGCCAGCCGACAGGGGATGCTAGATACGCAGTATTTT. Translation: CASRQGMLDTQYF.

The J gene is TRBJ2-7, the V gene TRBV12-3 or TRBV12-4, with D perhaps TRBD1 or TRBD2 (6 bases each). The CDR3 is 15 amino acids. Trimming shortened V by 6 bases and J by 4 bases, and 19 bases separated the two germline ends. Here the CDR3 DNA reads TGTGCCAGCAGCTCCCGAAGTTCGGGGGCGTACGAGCAGTACTTC. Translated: CASSSRSSGAYEQYF.

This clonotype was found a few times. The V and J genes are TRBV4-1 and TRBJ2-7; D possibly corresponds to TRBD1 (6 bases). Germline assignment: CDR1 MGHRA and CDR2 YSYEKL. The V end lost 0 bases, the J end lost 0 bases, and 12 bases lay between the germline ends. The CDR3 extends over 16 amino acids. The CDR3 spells CASSQDVGGNSYEQYF. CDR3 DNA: TGCGCCAGCAGCCAAGATGTAGGGGGAAACTCCTACGAGCAGTACTTC.

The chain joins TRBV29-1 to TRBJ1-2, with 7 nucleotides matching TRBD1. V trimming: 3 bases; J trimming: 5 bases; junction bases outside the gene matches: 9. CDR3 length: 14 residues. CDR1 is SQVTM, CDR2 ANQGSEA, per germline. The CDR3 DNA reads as TGCAGCGTTGAGGGGACAGCGGGGGGATATGGCTACACCTTC. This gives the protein CSVEGTAGGYGYTF.

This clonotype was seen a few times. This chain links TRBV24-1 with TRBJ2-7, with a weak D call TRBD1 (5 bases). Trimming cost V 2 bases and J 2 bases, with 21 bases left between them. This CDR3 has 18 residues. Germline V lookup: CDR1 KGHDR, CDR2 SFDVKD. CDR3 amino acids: CATSDSPFGREKTYEQYF. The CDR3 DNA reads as TGTGCCACCAGTGATTCTCCTTTTGGCAGGGAAAAGACCTACGAGCAGTACTTC.